The rows below give T cell receptor beta chains drawn from one sample of a study of blood T cell repertoires in COVID-19. Using immunoSEQ multiplex PCR, the repertoire was profiled, and TCRdb retains in-frame clones only, with some absent. The sample lists about 160,000 clones; approximately 91% were seen once. The sequenced sample was peripheral blood. These receptors originate from a man aged 18 to 35 with acute or convalescent COVID-19. Each CDR3 is given with its conserved first and last residue. D genes are given only for firm matches. The listing skips clone size in some rows; elsewhere it reads once, few, many or a size class.

j_gene,d_gene,abundance,v_gene,CDR3nt,CDR3aa
TRBJ2-2,NA,NA,TRBV9,TGTGCCAGCAGTAGGCTGTATCGGGGTCGGAACACCGGGGAGCTGTTTTTT,CASSRLYRGRNTGELFF
TRBJ2-5,TRBD2,NA,TRBV11-2,TGTGCCAGCAGCCACAAAGTGGGAGCGGGAGGGTGGGCAGAGACCCAGTACTTC,CASSHKVGAGGWAETQYF
TRBJ2-7,TRBD1,NA,TRBV5-1,TGCGCCAGCAGGGCGGGACAGGGTTCCTACGAGCAGTACTTC,CASRAGQGSYEQYF
TRBJ1-1,NA,NA,TRBV7-8,TGTGCCAGCAGCTTATCAAGCGAGAGGGAAGCTTTCTTT,CASSLSSEREAFF
TRBJ2-1,NA,NA,TRBV5-1,TGCGCCAGCACGACGGGAACAGCCGGCAATGAGCAGTTCTTC,CASTTGTAGNEQFF
TRBJ2-7,NA,NA,TRBV2,TGTGCCAGCAGACTGACTGGGGAGCAGTACTTC,CASRLTGEQYF
TRBJ2-7,TRBD2,NA,TRBV2,TGTGCCAGCAGTCCCCATAGCGGGATGAACTACGAGCAGTACTTC,CASSPHSGMNYEQYF
TRBJ2-2,NA,NA,TRBV2,TGTGCCAGCAGTGGGACAGTCACCGGGGAGCTGTTTTTT,CASSGTVTGELFF
TRBJ2-3,TRBD2,NA,TRBV6-1,TGTGCCAGCAGTGAAAATCATGGCGGGGGGGCCGTTGATACGCAGTATTTT,CASSENHGGGAVDTQYF
TRBJ2-7,TRBD1,NA,TRBV5-4,TGTGCCAGCAGCCCCGGGACAGTAGGCGAGCAGTACTTC,CASSPGTVGEQYF
TRBJ1-3,NA,NA,TRBV21-1,TGTGCCAGCAGCAAAAGGGACAGTGGAAACACCATATATTTT,CASSKRDSGNTIYF
TRBJ1-1,NA,NA,TRBV6-5,TGTGCCAGCAGTTACGGGAGGGGATCGAACACTGAAGCTTTCTTT,CASSYGRGSNTEAFF
TRBJ1-1,NA,NA,TRBV19,TGTGCCAGTAGTCTCTCGGGGTTCGACCGAACCACTGAAGCTTTCTTT,CASSLSGFDRTTEAFF
TRBJ1-5,TRBD1,NA,TRBV24-1,TGTGCCACCAGTGAGCCGGGACAGGGGGGAGGCAATCAGCCCCAGCATTTT,CATSEPGQGGGNQPQHF
TRBJ1-5,NA,NA,TRBV19,TGTGCCAGTAGTCCCTCGGGACTTACTAGCAATCAGCCCCAGCATTTT,CASSPSGLTSNQPQHF
TRBJ1-1,TRBD1,NA,TRBV7-9,TGTGCCAGCAGCTTTCACCCGGGACAGGGGTTCGGAGCTTTCTTT,CASSFHPGQGFGAFF
TRBJ1-2,NA,once,TRBV2,TGTGCCAGCAGTGACGGGCAGGGTGCCAACTATGGCTACACCTTC,CASSDGQGANYGYTF
TRBJ2-7,TRBD1,NA,TRBV7-9,TGTGCCAGCCAGGGACAGAACTACGAGCAGTACTTC,CASQGQNYEQYF
TRBJ2-5,NA,NA,TRBV7-9,TGTGCCAGCAGCTCAATAACAGGGCCCCCGCGGGAGACCCAGTACTTC,CASSSITGPPRETQYF
TRBJ2-5,NA,few,TRBV5-1,TGCGCCACCCAGGAGGTGCCAGCGCAAGAGACCCAGTACTTC,CATQEVPAQETQYF
TRBJ2-7,NA,NA,TRBV18,TGTGCCAGCTCACGCTCCGACAGTTACTACGAGCAGTACTTC,CASSRSDSYYEQYF
TRBJ2-7,NA,NA,TRBV12-2,TGTGCAAGTCGTCCTACCGCGAAGGGACAGGCCTACGAGCAGTACTTC,CASRPTAKGQAYEQYF
TRBJ1-1,TRBD1,NA,TRBV19,TGTGCCAGTAGTATTGGCAGGGGGCATGGCACTGAAGCTTTCTTT,CASSIGRGHGTEAFF
TRBJ1-5,NA,NA,TRBV21-1,TGTGCCAAGACTAGACAGGGGCTGATCGACCAGCCCCAGCATTTT,CAKTRQGLIDQPQHF
TRBJ1-2,NA,NA,TRBV19,TGTGCCAGTAGTGACCGGGAGGGCTATGGCTACACCTTC,CASSDREGYGYTF
TRBJ1-1,NA,NA,TRBV7-9,TGTGCCAGCAGCTCGTACGACAGCTTGAACACTGAAGCTTTCTTT,CASSSYDSLNTEAFF
TRBJ1-2,NA,NA,TRBV5-1,TGCGCCAGCAGCTTGGCTGGGCAGATTAACTATGGCTACACCTTC,CASSLAGQINYGYTF
TRBJ1-2,NA,once,TRBV5-6,TGTGCCAGCAGCCTCGGCCTGGAGTATGGCTACACCTTC,CASSLGLEYGYTF
TRBJ2-3,TRBD2,NA,TRBV2,TGTGCCAGCTTGGGTCTAGCGGGGGGGGGAAGCACAGATACGCAGTATTTT,CASLGLAGGGSTDTQYF
TRBJ2-3,TRBD2,NA,TRBV19,TGTGCCAGTAGTATAAGGCGAGCGGGGGGGCCCACAGATACGCAGTATTTT,CASSIRRAGGPTDTQYF
TRBJ2-2,TRBD1,NA,TRBV30,TGTGCCGGGGACAGGGAGGGGTCAACCGGGGAGCTGTTTTTT,CAGDREGSTGELFF
TRBJ1-2,TRBD1,NA,TRBV2,TGTGCCAGCAGTCTAACAGGGGGCAGAAACTATGGCTACACCTTC,CASSLTGGRNYGYTF
TRBJ2-4,NA,NA,TRBV7-2,TGTGCCAGCACATTAAGAGGGTCCAACATTCAGTACTTC,CASTLRGSNIQYF
TRBJ1-1,NA,NA,TRBV6-5,TGTGCCAGCAGTTACCAGGGAAACACTGAAGCTTTCTTT,CASSYQGNTEAFF
TRBJ2-3,TRBD1,NA,TRBV7-2,TGTGCCAGCAGCTTAGATCGCGGTGGTAGAGGGGGCGTATCAGATACGCAGTATTTT,CASSLDRGGRGGVSDTQYF
TRBJ1-2,NA,once,TRBV13,TGTGCCAGCAGCTTTGGGGCCAGCTACACCTTC,CASSFGASYTF
TRBJ2-3,NA,NA,TRBV5-1,TGCGCCAGCAGCTTCGAGTATACGCAGTATTTT,CASSFEYTQYF
TRBJ2-1,NA,NA,TRBV4-1,TGCGCCAGCAGCCAACTAGTGGGTGAGCAGTTCTTC,CASSQLVGEQFF
TRBJ1-1,NA,NA,TRBV12-3/TRBV12-4,TGTGCCAGCAGTTTATCAGGGGCCACTGAAGCTTTCTTT,CASSLSGATEAFF
TRBJ2-2,TRBD2,NA,TRBV7-9,TGTGCCAGCAGCTTACCCCTCGGGAGGAGCACCGGGGAGCTGTTTTTT,CASSLPLGRSTGELFF
TRBJ1-6,NA,NA,TRBV6-1,TGTGCCAGCAGTGATAATACGGCAGGATGGTTTAATTCACCCCTCCACTTT,CASSDNTAGWFNSPLHF
TRBJ2-2,NA,NA,TRBV2,TGTGCCAGCAGAAAGCAGGGGGGTTCCGGGGAGCTGTTTTTT,CASRKQGGSGELFF
TRBJ2-1,TRBD2,NA,TRBV29-1,TGCAGCTACGTCCTTAGGGCTAAGACTAGCGGGAGATACAATGAGCAGTTCTTC,CSYVLRAKTSGRYNEQFF
TRBJ2-7,NA,NA,TRBV7-8,TGTGCCAGCAGCTTACCCCGAATCGAGAGTACCTACGAGCAGTACTTC,CASSLPRIESTYEQYF
TRBJ1-4,TRBD1,NA,TRBV11-2,TGTGCCAGCAGCCCTCGACAGGGAGGAGGCGAAAAACTGTTTTTT,CASSPRQGGGEKLFF
TRBJ1-4,NA,NA,TRBV6-5,TGTGCCAGCAGTTACGAGGGGGCAACTAATGAAAAACTGTTTTTT,CASSYEGATNEKLFF
TRBJ2-5,TRBD1,NA,TRBV30,TGTGCCTGGAGCGACAGGGCGGTGGAGACCCAGTACTTC,CAWSDRAVETQYF
TRBJ1-1,NA,few,TRBV5-1,TGCGCCAGCAGCTTAGGGGGGAACACTGAAGCTTTCTTT,CASSLGGNTEAFF
TRBJ1-1,NA,NA,TRBV24-1,TGTGCCACCAGACTCCGGGAGAACACTGAAGCTTTCTTT,CATRLRENTEAFF
TRBJ2-3,TRBD2,NA,TRBV7-9,TGTGCCAGCAGCAAGACTAGCCCACTGAGCACAGATACGCAGTATTTT,CASSKTSPLSTDTQYF
TRBJ2-7,TRBD2,NA,TRBV3-1/TRBV3-2,TGTGCCAGCAGCCAAGGATTCACTAGCGGGAGGTCCTACGAGCAGTACTTC,CASSQGFTSGRSYEQYF
TRBJ1-2,NA,NA,TRBV3-1/TRBV3-2,TGTGCCAGCAGCCAGGGGAACAGCCGGGGATTAATTGGCTACACCTTC,CASSQGNSRGLIGYTF
TRBJ2-2,NA,NA,TRBV9,TGTGCCAGCAGCGTAACTCCCCAGGGTAACACCGGGGAGCTGTTTTTT,CASSVTPQGNTGELFF
TRBJ2-7,NA,NA,TRBV7-6,TGTGCCAGCAGCTCTCAAGACAGAACCTTCTACGAGCAGTACTTC,CASSSQDRTFYEQYF
TRBJ1-1,NA,NA,TRBV14,TGTGCCAGCAGCCTCCATTTGGCTAACACTGAAGCTTTCTTT,CASSLHLANTEAFF
TRBJ1-1,NA,NA,TRBV7-9,TGTGCCAGCAGCTTAGCGACGGGGTCTTTGATGAACACTGAAGCTTTCTTT,CASSLATGSLMNTEAFF
TRBJ2-5,TRBD1,NA,TRBV15,TGTGCCACCAGCAGAGGGACAGGGGGTCTAGGGGAGACCCAGTACTTC,CATSRGTGGLGETQYF
TRBJ2-3,TRBD2,NA,TRBV9,TGTGCCAGCAGCCTCGAGGCTAGCGGGGGGGATACAGATACGCAGTATTTT,CASSLEASGGDTDTQYF